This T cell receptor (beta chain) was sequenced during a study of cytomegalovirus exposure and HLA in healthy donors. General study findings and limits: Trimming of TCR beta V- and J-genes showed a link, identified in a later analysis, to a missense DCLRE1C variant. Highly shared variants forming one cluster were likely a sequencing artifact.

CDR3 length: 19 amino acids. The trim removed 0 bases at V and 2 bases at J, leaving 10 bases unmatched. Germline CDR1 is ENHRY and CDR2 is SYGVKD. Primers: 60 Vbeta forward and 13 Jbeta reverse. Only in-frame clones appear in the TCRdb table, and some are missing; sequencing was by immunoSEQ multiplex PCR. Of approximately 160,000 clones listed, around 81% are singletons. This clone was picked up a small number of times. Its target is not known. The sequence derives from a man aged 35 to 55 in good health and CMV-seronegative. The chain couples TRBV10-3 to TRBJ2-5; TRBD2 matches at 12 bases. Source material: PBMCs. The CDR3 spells CAISESRLAGAFRQETQYF. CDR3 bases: TGTGCCATCAGTGAGTCGAGACTAGCGGGAGCTTTTCGTCAAGAGACCCAGTACTTC.